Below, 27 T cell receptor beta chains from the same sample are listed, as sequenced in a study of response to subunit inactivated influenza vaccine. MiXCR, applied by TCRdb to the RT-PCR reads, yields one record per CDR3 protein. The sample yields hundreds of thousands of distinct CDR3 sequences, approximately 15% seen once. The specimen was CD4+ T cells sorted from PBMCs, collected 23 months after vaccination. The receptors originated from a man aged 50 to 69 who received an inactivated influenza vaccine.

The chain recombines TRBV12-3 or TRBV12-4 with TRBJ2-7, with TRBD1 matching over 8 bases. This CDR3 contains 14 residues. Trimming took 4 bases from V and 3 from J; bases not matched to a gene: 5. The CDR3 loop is CASSSRDRNYEQYF. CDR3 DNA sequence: TGTGCCAGCAGTTCAAGGGACAGGAACTACGAGCAGTACTTC.

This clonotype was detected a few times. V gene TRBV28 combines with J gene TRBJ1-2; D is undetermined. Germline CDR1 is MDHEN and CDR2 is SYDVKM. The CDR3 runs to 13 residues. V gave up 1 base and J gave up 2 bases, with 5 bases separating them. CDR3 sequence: CASSLLTNYGYTF. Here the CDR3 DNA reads TGTGCCAGCAGTTTATTGACCAACTATGGCTACACCTTC.

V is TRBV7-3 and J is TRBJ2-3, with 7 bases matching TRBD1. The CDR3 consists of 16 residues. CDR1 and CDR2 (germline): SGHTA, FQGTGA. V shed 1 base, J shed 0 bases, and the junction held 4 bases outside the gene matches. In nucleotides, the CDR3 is TGTGCCAGCAGCTTAATGGGGACAGCTAGCACAGATACGCAGTATTTT. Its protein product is CASSLMGTASTDTQYF.

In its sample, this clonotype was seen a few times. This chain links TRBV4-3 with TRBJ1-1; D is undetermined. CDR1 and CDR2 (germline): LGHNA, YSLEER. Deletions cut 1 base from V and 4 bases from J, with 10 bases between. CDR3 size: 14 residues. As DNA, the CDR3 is TGCGCCAGCAGCCAAGTACGGGGAGGCACTGAAGCTTTCTTT. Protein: CASSQVRGGTEAFF.

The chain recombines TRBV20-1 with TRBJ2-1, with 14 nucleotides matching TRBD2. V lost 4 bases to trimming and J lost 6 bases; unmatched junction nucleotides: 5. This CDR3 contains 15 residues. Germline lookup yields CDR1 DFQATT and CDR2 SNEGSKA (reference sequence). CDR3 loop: CSANSGTSGSNEQFF. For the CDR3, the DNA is TGCAGTGCTAATTCCGGGACTAGCGGGAGCAATGAGCAGTTCTTC.

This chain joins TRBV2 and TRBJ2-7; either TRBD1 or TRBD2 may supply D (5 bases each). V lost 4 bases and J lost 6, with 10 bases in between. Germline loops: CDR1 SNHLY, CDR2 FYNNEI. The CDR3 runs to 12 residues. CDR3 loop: CASSVWGTEQYF. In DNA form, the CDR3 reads TGTGCCAGCAGTGTATGGGGGACCGAGCAGTACTTC.

Here the CDR3 reads CAWRGAPGLSYTGELFF. DNA for the CDR3: TGTGCCTGGAGGGGCGCTCCGGGACTCAGTTACACCGGGGAGCTGTTTTTT. V is TRBV30 and J is TRBJ2-2; D possibly corresponds to TRBD2 (6 bases). The CDR3 has 17 residues. Germline V gives CDR1 GTSNPN, CDR2 SVGIG (reference sequence). Trimming took off 3 bases at V and 3 bases at J, with 20 bases between the two ends. The full variable domain, completed using reference TRBV30 and TRBJ2-2, is SQTIHQWPATLVQPVGSPLSLECTVEGTSNPNLYWYRQAAGRGLQLLFYSVGIGQISSEVPQNLSASRPQDRQFILSSKKLLLSDSGFYLCAWRGAPGLSYTGELFFGEGSRLTVL.

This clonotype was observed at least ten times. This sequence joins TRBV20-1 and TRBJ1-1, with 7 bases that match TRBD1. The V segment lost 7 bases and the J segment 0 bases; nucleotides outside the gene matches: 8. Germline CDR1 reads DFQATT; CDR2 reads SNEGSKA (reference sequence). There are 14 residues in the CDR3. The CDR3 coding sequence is TGCAGTGGCACGACAGGGCCCATGAACACTGAAGCTTTCTTT. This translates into CSGTTGPMNTEAFF.

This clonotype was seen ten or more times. The CDR3 protein is CASSLSAGIGNEQYF. DNA of the CDR3: TGTGCCAGCAGTTTATCGGCGGGAATTGGAAACGAGCAGTACTTC. This chain joins TRBV12-3 or TRBV12-4 and TRBJ2-7; D perhaps matches TRBD2 (6 bases). The CDR3 is made up of 15 amino acids. V was trimmed by 2 bases and J by 5 bases, leaving 16 bases between them.

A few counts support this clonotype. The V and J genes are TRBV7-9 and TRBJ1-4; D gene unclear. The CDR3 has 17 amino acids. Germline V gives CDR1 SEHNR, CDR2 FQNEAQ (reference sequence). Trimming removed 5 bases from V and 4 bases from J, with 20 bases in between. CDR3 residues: CASSVMTGSRRNEKLFF. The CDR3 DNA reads TGTGCCAGCAGCGTTATGACGGGGTCAAGGCGTAATGAAAAACTGTTTTTT.

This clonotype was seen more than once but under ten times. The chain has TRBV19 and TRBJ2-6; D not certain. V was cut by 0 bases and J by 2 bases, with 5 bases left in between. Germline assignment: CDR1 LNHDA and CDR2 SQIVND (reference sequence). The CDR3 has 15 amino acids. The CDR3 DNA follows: TGTGCCAGTAGTATAGATCAACCTGGGGCCAACGTCCTGACTTTC. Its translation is CASSIDQPGANVLTF.

CDR3 amino acids: CSAGLAGRNGGELFF. The CDR3 DNA follows: TGCAGTGCTGGCCTAGCGGGAAGAAACGGCGGGGAGCTGTTTTTT. V and J are TRBV20-1 and TRBJ2-2; 9 nucleotides line up with TRBD2. V gave up 5 bases and J gave up 7 bases; unmatched junction bases: 11. This CDR3 is 15 amino acids long. Germline-derived CDR1 and CDR2 are DFQATT and SNEGSKA (reference sequence).

Here the CDR3 DNA reads TGCAGTGCTAGCCGGGGACAGAGTACCTACAATGAGCAGTTCTTC. Residues: CSASRGQSTYNEQFF. This chain links TRBV20-1 with TRBJ2-1; 7 bases agree with TRBD1. This CDR3 has 15 amino acids. J was trimmed by 2 bases and V by 3 bases; bases with no gene match: 7. Looked up from germline, CDR1 is DFQATT and CDR2 is SNEGSKA (reference sequence).

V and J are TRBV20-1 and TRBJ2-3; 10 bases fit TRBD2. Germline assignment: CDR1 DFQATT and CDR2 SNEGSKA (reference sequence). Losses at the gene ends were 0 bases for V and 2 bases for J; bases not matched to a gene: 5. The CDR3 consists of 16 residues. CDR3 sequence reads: CSARDRTSGPTDTQYF. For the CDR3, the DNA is TGCAGTGCTAGAGATCGGACTAGCGGACCCACAGATACGCAGTATTTT.

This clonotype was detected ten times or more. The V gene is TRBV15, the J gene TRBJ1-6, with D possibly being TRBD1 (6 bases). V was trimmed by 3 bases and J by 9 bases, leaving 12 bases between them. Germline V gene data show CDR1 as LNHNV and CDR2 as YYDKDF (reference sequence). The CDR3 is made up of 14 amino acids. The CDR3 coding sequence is TGTGCCACCAGCAGCACAGGGAGCCGTTCACCCCTCCACTTT. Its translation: CATSSTGSRSPLHF. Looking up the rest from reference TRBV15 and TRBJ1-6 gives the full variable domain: DAMVIQNPRYQVTQFGKPVTLSCSQTLNHNVMYWYQQKSSQAPKLLFHYYDKDFNNEADTPDNFQSRRPNTSFCFLDIRSPGLGDTAMYLCATSSTGSRSPLHFGNGTRLTVT.

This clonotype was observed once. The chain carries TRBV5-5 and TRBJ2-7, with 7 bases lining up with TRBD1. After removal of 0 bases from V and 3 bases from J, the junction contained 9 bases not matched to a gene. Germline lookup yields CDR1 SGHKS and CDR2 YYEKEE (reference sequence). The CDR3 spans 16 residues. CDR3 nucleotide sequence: TGTGCCAGCAGCTTGGCAGGGACAGCCAAGAGCTACGAGCAGTACTTC. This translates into CASSLAGTAKSYEQYF.

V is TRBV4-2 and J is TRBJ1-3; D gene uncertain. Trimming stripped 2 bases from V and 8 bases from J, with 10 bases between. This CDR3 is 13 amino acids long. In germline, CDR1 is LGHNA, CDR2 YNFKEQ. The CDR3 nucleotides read TGTGCCAGCAGCCAATTCTCAGGTGACACCATATATTTT. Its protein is CASSQFSGDTIYF.

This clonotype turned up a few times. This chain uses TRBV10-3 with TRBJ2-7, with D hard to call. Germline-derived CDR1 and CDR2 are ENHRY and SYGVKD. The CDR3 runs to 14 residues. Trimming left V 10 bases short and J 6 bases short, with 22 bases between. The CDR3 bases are TGTGCCACTGGATCCCCCTTGGACCCCGCCGAGCAGTACTTC. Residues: CATGSPLDPAEQYF.

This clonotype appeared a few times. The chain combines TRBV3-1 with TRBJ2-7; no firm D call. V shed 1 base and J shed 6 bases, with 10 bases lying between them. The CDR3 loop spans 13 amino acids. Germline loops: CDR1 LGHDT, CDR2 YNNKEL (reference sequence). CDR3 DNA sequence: TGTGCCAGCAGCCAAGGGGGATTACGCGAGCAGTACTTC. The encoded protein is CASSQGGLREQYF.

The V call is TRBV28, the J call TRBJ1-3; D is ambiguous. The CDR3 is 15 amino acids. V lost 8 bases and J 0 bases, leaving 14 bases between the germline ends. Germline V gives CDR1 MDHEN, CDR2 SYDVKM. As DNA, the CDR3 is TGTGCCAGCGGGAGGGAACTTTTCTCTGGAAACACCATATATTTT. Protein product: CASGRELFSGNTIYF.

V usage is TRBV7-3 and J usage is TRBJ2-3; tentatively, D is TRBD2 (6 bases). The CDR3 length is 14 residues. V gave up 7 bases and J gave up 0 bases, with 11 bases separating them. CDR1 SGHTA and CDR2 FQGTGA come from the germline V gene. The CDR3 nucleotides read TGTGCCAGCAAAGTCGGGACTAGCACAGATACGCAGTATTTT. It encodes CASKVGTSTDTQYF.

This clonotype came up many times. CDR3 protein: CAISGTGGYEQYF. The CDR3 DNA reads as TGTGCCATCAGTGGGACAGGGGGCTACGAGCAGTACTTC. This sequence joins TRBV10-3 and TRBJ2-7; TRBD1 agrees at 10 bases. Germline trimming cut 4 bases from V and 3 bases from J; bases unmatched to any gene: 0. Germline assignment: CDR1 ENHRY and CDR2 SYGVKD. The CDR3 covers 13 residues.

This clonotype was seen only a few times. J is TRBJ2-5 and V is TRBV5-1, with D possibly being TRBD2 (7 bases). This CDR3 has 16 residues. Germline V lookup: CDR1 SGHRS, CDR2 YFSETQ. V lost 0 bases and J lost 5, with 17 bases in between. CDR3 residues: CASSLAGASGSETQYF. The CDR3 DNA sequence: TGCGCCAGCAGCTTGGCGGGGGCTAGCGGTTCCGAGACCCAGTACTTC.

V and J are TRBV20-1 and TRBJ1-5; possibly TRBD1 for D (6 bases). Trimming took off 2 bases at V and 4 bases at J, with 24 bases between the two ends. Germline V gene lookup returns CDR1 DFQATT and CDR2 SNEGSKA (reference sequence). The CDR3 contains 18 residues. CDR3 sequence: CSARPSGGGASSNQPQHF. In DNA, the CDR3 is TGCAGTGCTAGACCCTCCGGCGGGGGCGCTTCCTCTAATCAGCCCCAGCATTTT.

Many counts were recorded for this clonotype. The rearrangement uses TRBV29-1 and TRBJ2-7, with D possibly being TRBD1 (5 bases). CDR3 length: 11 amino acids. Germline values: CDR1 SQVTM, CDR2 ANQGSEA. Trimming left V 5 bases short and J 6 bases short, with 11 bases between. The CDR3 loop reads CSVQDNREQYF. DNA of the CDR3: TGCAGCGTTCAGGACAATCGCGAGCAGTACTTC.

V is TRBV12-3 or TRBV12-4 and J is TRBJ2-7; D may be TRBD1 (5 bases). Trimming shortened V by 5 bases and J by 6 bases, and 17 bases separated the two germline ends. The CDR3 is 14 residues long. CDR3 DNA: TGTGCCAGCAGTCTCCAGGGCAATGTGGGCGAGCAGTACTTC. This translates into CASSLQGNVGEQYF.

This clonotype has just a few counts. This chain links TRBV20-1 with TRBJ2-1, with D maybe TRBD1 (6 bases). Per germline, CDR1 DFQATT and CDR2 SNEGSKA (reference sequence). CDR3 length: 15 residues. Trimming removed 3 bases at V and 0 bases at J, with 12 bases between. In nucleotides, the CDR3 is TGCAGTGCTAGGGGTGTGGGGGCCTCCTACAATGAGCAGTTCTTC. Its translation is CSARGVGASYNEQFF.